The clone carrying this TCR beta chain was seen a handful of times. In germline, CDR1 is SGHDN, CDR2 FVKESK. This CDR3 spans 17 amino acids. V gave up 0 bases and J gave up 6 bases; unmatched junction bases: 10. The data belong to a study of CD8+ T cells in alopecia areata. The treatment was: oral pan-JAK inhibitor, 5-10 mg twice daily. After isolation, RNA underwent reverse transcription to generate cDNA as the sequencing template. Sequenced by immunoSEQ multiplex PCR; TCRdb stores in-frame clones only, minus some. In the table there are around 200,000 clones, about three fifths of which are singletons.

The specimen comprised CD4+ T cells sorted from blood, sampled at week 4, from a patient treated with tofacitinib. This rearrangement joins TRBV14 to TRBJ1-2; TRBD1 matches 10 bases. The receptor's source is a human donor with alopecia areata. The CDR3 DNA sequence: TGTGCCAGCAGCCAAGATCAATGGACAGGGGGTTTTGATGGCTACACCTTC. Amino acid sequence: CASSQDQWTGGFDGYTF.